The 6 T cell receptor beta chains below were found in one sample sequenced in a study of blood T cell repertoires in COVID-19. Profiled with immunoSEQ multiplex PCR; TCRdb holds only in-frame clones, not every one. The table has about 170,000 clones, 88% seen once. What was sequenced was peripheral blood. The receptors were gathered from a man aged 60 to 69 with acute or convalescent COVID-19.

The V call is TRBV12-3 or TRBV12-4, the J call TRBJ1-2; 8 bases line up with TRBD1. Trimming at V came to 3 bases and at J to 5 bases, leaving 2 bases not matched to a gene. This CDR3 has 13 amino acids. CDR3 sequence reads: CASSLDRVYGYTF. The DNA of the CDR3 is TGTGCCAGCAGTTTGGACAGGGTTTATGGCTACACCTTC.

This chain connects TRBV27 to TRBJ1-1, with D unclear. Trimming took off 4 bases at V and 5 bases at J, with 14 bases between the two ends. CDR3 size: 14 residues. Germline CDR1 MNHEY, CDR2 SMNVEV (reference sequence). CDR3 DNA: TGTGCCAGCAGTTCATTTACAGTAAGGACTGAAGCTTTCTTT. Its translation is CASSSFTVRTEAFF.

The table lists this clone with a count of one. The chain combines TRBV19 with TRBJ2-5; D unclear. This CDR3 is built from 14 residues. Per germline, CDR1 LNHDA and CDR2 SQIVND (reference sequence). Trimming left V 1 base short and J 0 bases short, with 6 bases between. CDR3 region: CASSIAGNQETQYF. In DNA, the CDR3 is TGTGCCAGTAGTATAGCGGGTAACCAAGAGACCCAGTACTTC. The full variable domain, with the rest looked up from reference TRBV19 and TRBJ2-5, is DGGITQSPKYLFRKEGQNVTLSCEQNLNHDAMYWYRQDPGQGLRLIYYSQIVNDFQKGDIAEGYSVSREKKESFPLTVTSAQKNPTAFYLCASSIAGNQETQYFGPGTRLLVL.

The chain links TRBV18 to TRBJ2-3; TRBD1 might be the D (5 bases). The CDR3 is 16 amino acids. The ends were cut back, 1 base at V and 2 bases at J, with 13 bases in the middle. Germline assignment: CDR1 KGHSH and CDR2 LQKENI. The CDR3 is CASSPQRQQSTDTQYF. CDR3 DNA: TGTGCCAGCTCACCACAGAGACAGCAGTCCACAGATACGCAGTATTTT.

The chain couples TRBV3-1 (or the pseudogene TRBV3-2) to TRBJ1-1, with D tentatively TRBD1 (6 bases). V was shortened by 5 bases and J by 7 bases, with 11 bases between the two germline ends. Germline V lookup: CDR1 LGHDT, CDR2 YNNKEL (reference sequence). CDR3 length: 12 amino acids. Here the CDR3 reads CASSDQGIEAFF. CDR3 bases: TGTGCCAGCAGCGATCAGGGGATTGAAGCTTTCTTT.

The chain employs TRBV27 and TRBJ2-1; TRBD1 aligns across 10 bases. The germline V gene encodes CDR1 MNHEY and CDR2 SMNVEV (reference sequence). Trimming cost V 7 bases and J 9 bases; bases outside gene matches: 24. The CDR3 length is 19 residues. DNA for the CDR3: TGTGCCAGCACCGACAGGGGGCCGGTTTCCAGCGGGAGTGAGGTTGAGCAGTTCTTC. As protein: CASTDRGPVSSGSEVEQFF.